The T cell receptor (beta chain) under discussion was sequenced for a study of shared clonotypes between healthy human individuals. Points from the study as a whole: Clonotype sharing among donors was thought likely to change with sequencing depth.

On this clone itself: What it recognizes is unknown.

The CDR3 runs to 16 residues. The J segment lost 0 bases and the V segment lost 4 bases, leaving 3 bases of the junction unmatched. Germline V gives CDR1 ENHRY, CDR2 SYGVKD. TCRdb's table, derived via immunoSEQ multiplex PCR, lists solely in-frame clones and lacks some. The repertoire holds around 2,000,000 clones, with 93% as singletons. Terminally differentiated effector memory CD45RA+ cells were excluded by CCR7 positive selection of CD45RO-negative cells. Source material: naive CD8+ T cells from PBMCs. The V call is TRBV10-3, the J call TRBJ1-1; TRBD1 matches 12 bases. The clonotype originates from a man aged 18-30 years in good health. Some clones in this sample may be carry-over from other donors' samples. CDR3 loop: CAISGGTGGLNTEAFF. In nucleotides, the CDR3 is TGTGCCATCAGTGGGGGGACAGGGGGCTTGAACACTGAAGCTTTCTTT.